This T cell receptor (beta chain) was recorded in a study of identical twins. TCRdb reprocessed the 5' RACE reads with MiXCR, giving one entry per CDR3 protein. The sample carries 200,000 to 250,000 distinct CDR3 sequences, approximately 12% recorded once. V was shortened by 2 bases and J by 9 bases, with 7 bases between the two germline ends. Germline CDR1 ENHRY, CDR2 SYGVKD. This CDR3 is built from 11 residues. This clonotype was detected a few times. The same sample was also used in a study of yellow fever vaccine responses in identical twins.

The chain recombines TRBV10-3 with TRBJ1-1; no clear D gene. Source material: memory (CD45RO+) T cells sorted from blood. This receptor was identified in a woman aged 18 to 35 in good health. CDR3 DNA: TGTGCCATCAGTGAGAATTGGAAAGCTTTCTTT. It specifies CAISENWKAFF.